This TCR beta chain was obtained from a study of regulatory T cells in long-lasting Graves disease. Assembly of TCR beta libraries relied on iRepertoire HTBI primers together with Arm-PCR of CDR3 regions. In the original workflow: The study identified 62 TRBV and some 15 TRBJ segments across samples. Each CDR3 protein gets one entry after TCRdb re-called the multiplex PCR reads with MiXCR. Clone size and V and J calls follow TCRdb, not the original study. This sample yields 540,000 or so distinct CDR3 sequences, of which approximately 12% are seen a single time; 8% to 10% belongs to the top ten. The CDR3 is 18 residues long. V gave up 8 bases and J gave up 2 bases, with 25 bases separating them. CDR1 is LNHDA, CDR2 SQIVND, per germline (reference sequence). Time point described: newly diagnosed GD, antithyroid drugs for less than 3 months. There was RNA extracted from PBMCs, and the TCR library was made from it.

These same data were also listed under a study on T cells in Graves' hyperthyroidism and ophthalmopathy. That work adds: Exclusion of patients followed from uncontrolled infection, other autoimmune disease, pregnancy or lactation. The TCR CDR3 was amplified in a first-round RT-PCR using the HTBI primer set.

The chain carries TRBV19 and TRBJ2-1; a weak D match, TRBD2 (6 bases). This clonotype originated in a man aged 25-45 years with Graves disease. This material consisted of peripheral blood mononuclear cells (PBMCs), taken at new diagnosis, from a patient treated with antithyroid drugs. CDR3 in DNA: TGTGCCAGTGCAACTGGGCTGGGCGGGATTCCCCCCTACAATGAGCAGTTCTTC. It yields the protein CASATGLGGIPPYNEQFF.